This T cell receptor (beta chain) was sequenced during a study of T-cell reconstitution after alpha-beta-depleted transplantation in children. V trimming: 1 base; J trimming: 6 bases; junction bases outside the gene matches: 6. Germline values: CDR1 SQVTM, CDR2 ANQGSEA. This CDR3 has 14 residues. Molecular barcoding with unique molecular identifiers was used for the TCRbeta library. One entry per CDR3 protein, called by TCRdb with MiXCR from the PCR reads. The sample contains more than 550,000 distinct CDR3 sequences, over 9.5% of which appear only once. There are many counts of this clonotype. Sequences were derived from PBMCs from the stem cell graft donor, sampled from the stem cell graft. This TCR derives from a human donor who donated a stem cell graft to a child with acute myeloid leukemia. The chain carries TRBV29-1 and TRBJ2-1; 7 nucleotides agree with TRBD2. The CDR3 DNA is TGCAGCGTTGAAGTCTGGGGGAGGGGCAATGAGCAGTTCTTC. Translating gives CSVEVWGRGNEQFF.